The clone carrying this T cell receptor beta chain is a singleton in its sample. What it binds is unknown. CDR1 is MNHEY and CDR2 is SVGAGI in the germline V gene. Trimming took off 9 bases at V and 2 bases at J, with 16 bases between the two ends. The CDR3 is 14 amino acids. This specimen belongs to a study of blood T cells in healthy people across ages. Study-wide findings and caveats: Estimates of total diversity, which came from one million sequenced T cells, were considered to be underestimates.

A sample-barcoded 5' primer and a J-beta primer mix were used in a second PCR of about 7 to 12 cycles. MiXCR, run by TCRdb on the 5' RACE reads, gives a single entry per CDR3 protein. The sample shows 800,000 to 900,000 distinct CDR3 sequences, around 68% of them seen only once. All donors came from Russia, were Caucasian and healthy, and spanned ages roughly 6 to 100. The study isolated at least 6.5 million PBMCs from each sample. The total RNA that was extracted per sample amounted to at least 5 micrograms. This TCR came from a man aged 25-45 years in good health. The sample was blood. The rearrangement links TRBV6-5 to TRBJ1-2; D unresolved. This chain's CDR3 is CASMRSLRNYGYTF. As DNA, the CDR3 is TGTGCCAGTATGCGAAGTTTGAGGAACTATGGCTACACCTTC.